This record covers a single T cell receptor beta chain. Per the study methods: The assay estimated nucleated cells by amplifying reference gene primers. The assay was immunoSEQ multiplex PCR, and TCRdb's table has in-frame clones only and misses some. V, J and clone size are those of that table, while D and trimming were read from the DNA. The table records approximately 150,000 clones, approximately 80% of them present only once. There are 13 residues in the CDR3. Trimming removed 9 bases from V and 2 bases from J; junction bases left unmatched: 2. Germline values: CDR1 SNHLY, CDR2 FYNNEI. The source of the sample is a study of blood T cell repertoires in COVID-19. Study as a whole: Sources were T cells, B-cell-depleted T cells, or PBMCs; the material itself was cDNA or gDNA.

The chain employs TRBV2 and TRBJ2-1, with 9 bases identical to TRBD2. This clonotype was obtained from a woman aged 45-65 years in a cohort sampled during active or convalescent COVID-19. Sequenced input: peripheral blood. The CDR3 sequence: CARRGGPYNEQFF. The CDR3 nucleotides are TGTGCCAGGCGGGGGGGCCCCTACAATGAGCAGTTCTTC.